This T cell receptor (beta chain) was found in a study of CD8+CD57+ T cells in acquired aplastic anemia. Researchers used genomic DNA as the template to profile TCR beta VDJ and CDR3. One entry per CDR3 protein, called by TCRdb with MiXCR from the reads. The data contain hundreds of thousands of distinct CDR3 sequences, 25% to 40% of them singletons. This clonotype was recorded a few times. At one end the junction does not follow the germline gene, possibly because of a read error. Germline V CDR1 and CDR2: ENHRY, SYGVKD. This CDR3 has 15 amino acids. Patients selected for sequencing had displayed CD8+CD57+ cell expansion by flow cytometry.

Material: sorted CD4+, CD8+, or CD8+CD57+ T cells (not recorded which) from PBMCs. This TCR was recovered from a human donor with aplastic anemia. V usage is TRBV10-3 and J usage is TRBJ1-3; possible D gene TRBD1, 5 bases. The CDR3 nucleotides read TGTGCCAGCAGTGAGGGGTCCAGGGCTGGAAACACCATATATTTT. Protein product: CASSEGSRAGNTIYF.